These 7 T cell receptor beta chains share one sample of origin, sequenced in a study of blood T cell repertoires in COVID-19. Using immunoSEQ multiplex PCR, the repertoire was profiled, and TCRdb retains in-frame clones only, with some absent. This table has 200,000 to 250,000 clones, approximately 80% appearing once. Sequenced: peripheral blood. Every receptor here comes from an elderly woman with COVID-19, enrolled during active disease.

The chain joins TRBV6-5 to TRBJ1-6, with D possibly being TRBD1 (6 bases). The V gene lost 4 bases and the J gene lost 6 bases, with 13 bases spanning the gap. This CDR3 is 15 amino acids long. Per germline, CDR1 MNHEY and CDR2 SVGAGI. CDR3 sequence: CASSLSGVGNSPLHF. The CDR3 bases are TGTGCCAGCAGTTTATCAGGGGTTGGTAATTCACCCCTCCACTTT.

Only one count was recorded for this clone. The J gene is TRBJ1-1, the V gene TRBV23-1, with 7 bases aligning to TRBD1. TRBV23-1 is marked as an open reading frame, function uncertain. Unmatched junction bases numbered 16, after V lost 4 bases and J lost 11 bases. This CDR3 comprises 15 residues. The CDR3 coding sequence is TGCGCCAGCAGTCTGAATCCTGATCGACAGGGCGAGGCTTTCTTT. Translation gives CASSLNPDRQGEAFF.

The sample holds many counts of this clone. The chain joins TRBV19 to TRBJ1-3; possibly TRBD1 for D (5 bases). The CDR3 extends over 15 amino acids. Germline CDR1 LNHDA, CDR2 SQIVND (reference sequence). With 6 bases removed from V and 8 bases from J, the gap between germline ends came to 20 bases. CDR3 residues: CASRLGPLIGDTIYF. The CDR3 nucleotides read TGTGCCAGTAGATTGGGGCCACTGATTGGGGACACCATATATTTT. The complete variable domain, with remaining parts taken from reference TRBV19 and TRBJ1-3, reads DGGITQSPKYLFRKEGQNVTLSCEQNLNHDAMYWYRQDPGQGLRLIYYSQIVNDFQKGDIAEGYSVSREKKESFPLTVTSAQKNPTAFYLCASRLGPLIGDTIYFGEGSWLTVV.

V usage is TRBV5-1 and J usage is TRBJ1-6, with 7 bases identical to TRBD1. The CDR3 is 18 residues long. Germline CDR1 reads SGHRS; CDR2 reads YFSETQ. The V gene end was trimmed by 3 bases and the J gene end by 2 bases; junction bases not matched to a gene: 11. For the CDR3, the DNA is TGCGCCAGCAGCTCGGCGCCACAGGGGCGGACCTATAATTCACCCCTCCACTTT. Translation: CASSSAPQGRTYNSPLHF.

The chain employs TRBV5-1 and TRBJ1-1, with no clear D. Germline-derived CDR1 and CDR2 are SGHRS and YFSETQ. The V and J ends lost 0 bases and 5 bases respectively, with 14 bases between them. This CDR3 is 15 amino acids long. CDR3 residues: CASSLDLPMETEAFF. For the CDR3, the DNA is TGCGCCAGCAGCTTGGACCTACCGATGGAGACTGAAGCTTTCTTT.

This sequence joins TRBV19 and TRBJ2-3; 7 positions match TRBD1. This CDR3 has 13 amino acids. J gave up 4 bases and V 8 bases, and 6 bases lay outside the gene matches. Germline-derived CDR1 and CDR2 are LNHDA and SQIVND (reference sequence). For the CDR3, the DNA is TGTGCCAGTGCACAGGGGCCTCCAGATACGCAGTATTTT. Translated: CASAQGPPDTQYF.

The J gene is TRBJ2-7, the V gene TRBV3-1 (or the pseudogene TRBV3-2); 10 nucleotides match TRBD2. The length of the CDR3 is 17 residues. The V and J ends lost 8 bases and 1 base, in that order; junction bases with no gene match: 14. Germline assignment: CDR1 LGHDT and CDR2 YNNKEL (reference sequence). This CDR3 is CASAEGGLAGESYEQYF. The CDR3 region has the DNA TGTGCCAGCGCCGAAGGGGGGCTAGCGGGGGAATCCTACGAGCAGTACTTC.